Below, 10 T cell receptor beta chains from the same sample are listed, as sequenced in a study of radiotherapy plus CTLA-4 blockade in lung cancer. Assay: immunoSEQ multiplex PCR; the TCRdb copy retains only in-frame clones and omits some. The sample comprises about 18,000 clones, around 88% of which are singletons, and roughly a quarter rests with the top ten. The sequenced sample was peripheral blood, obtained from a patient treated with radiotherapy plus ipilimumab. Source of these receptors: a human donor with non-small cell lung cancer whose response to radiotherapy plus ipilimumab could not be evaluated.

V gene TRBV6-1 combines with J gene TRBJ2-7, with 7 bases that match TRBD2. CDR3 length: 14 residues. J was trimmed by 3 bases and V by 5 bases; bases with no gene match: 7. Germline V lookup: CDR1 MNHNS, CDR2 SASEGT. CDR3 in DNA: TGTGCCAGCAGTCAAGACCCGGGGGGCTACGAGCAGTACTTC. Amino acids: CASSQDPGGYEQYF.

The chain recombines TRBV28 with TRBJ2-2; TRBD1 is a possible D gene (7 bases). Trimming pared 8 bases from V and 4 bases from J, leaving 17 bases between. The CDR3 runs to 15 residues. Germline lookup yields CDR1 MDHEN and CDR2 SYDVKM. The CDR3 DNA follows: TGTGCCAGCTTGACTCATCAGGGGGGCACCGGGGAGCTGTTTTTT. Its protein product is CASLTHQGGTGELFF.

J is TRBJ2-6 and V is TRBV6-5; TRBD2 might be the D (6 bases). CDR3 length equals 15 residues. V gave up 7 bases and J gave up 2 bases, with 12 bases separating them. The germline V gene has CDR1 MNHEY and CDR2 SVGAGI. CDR3 sequence: CASTLGGPGANVLTF. The CDR3 bases are TGTGCCAGCACGTTGGGGGGACCTGGGGCCAACGTCCTGACTTTC.

V and J are TRBV6-1 and TRBJ1-4; 9 nucleotides align to TRBD1. The CDR3 totals 11 residues. Germline V gives CDR1 MNHNS, CDR2 SASEGT. V trimming: 6 bases; J trimming: 13 bases; junction bases outside the gene matches: 3. The CDR3 sequence: CASREQGALFF. The CDR3 DNA reads TGTGCCAGCAGGGAACAGGGGGCACTGTTTTTT.

The rearrangement joins TRBV29-1 to TRBJ2-7; TRBD1 matches 8 bases. Germline CDR1 reads SQVTM; CDR2 reads ANQGSEA. Germline trimming cut 7 bases from V and 3 bases from J; bases unmatched to any gene: 8. The CDR3 has 13 residues. CDR3: CSGLDDRGYEQYF. CDR3 in DNA: TGCAGCGGGCTAGATGACAGGGGCTACGAGCAGTACTTC.

This rearrangement joins TRBV11-3 to TRBJ2-5; D is unclear. The germline V and J ends were trimmed by 2 bases and 5 bases, with 9 bases remaining between them. The CDR3 contains 13 residues. The germline V gene encodes CDR1 SGHNT and CDR2 YENEEA. The CDR3 sequence is CASSLNYRETQYF. The CDR3 bases are TGTGCCAGCAGCTTAAATTATCGGGAGACCCAGTACTTC. Filled out from reference TRBV11-3 and TRBJ2-5, the complete variable domain reads EAGVVQSPRYKIIEKKQPVAFWCNPISGHNTLYWYLQNLGQGPELLIRYENEEAVDDSQLPKDRFSAERLKGVDSTLKIQPAELGDSAVYLCASSLNYRETQYFGPGTRLLVL.

The rearrangement joins TRBV29-1 to TRBJ2-2, with D tentatively TRBD1 (6 bases). V was shortened by 5 bases and J by 1 base, with 11 bases between the two germline ends. The CDR3 length is 14 residues. CDR1 and CDR2 (germline): SQVTM, ANQGSEA. The CDR3 DNA reads as TGCAGCGTTACAGGGTCTGGGAACACCGGGGAGCTGTTTTTT. The encoded protein is CSVTGSGNTGELFF.

This chain's CDR3 is CASSEAAGSPTDTQYF. The CDR3 DNA is TGTGCCAGCAGTGAAGCGGCAGGGTCCCCGACAGATACGCAGTATTTT. This chain links TRBV6-1 with TRBJ2-3, with a possible D match to TRBD1 (5 bases). The CDR3 extends over 16 amino acids. Trimming removed 0 bases from V and 3 bases from J, with 13 bases in between. Germline V gene data show CDR1 as MNHNS and CDR2 as SASEGT.

This clone was counted once. This sequence joins TRBV21-1 and TRBJ1-2; the table's D call, TRBD1, was not checked against the DNA. TRBV21-1 is an annotated pseudogene. The CDR3 loop spans 14 amino acids. CDR3: CASSQRTGQDGYTF. CDR3 coding DNA: TGTGCCAGCAGCCAACGGACAGGGCAGGATGGCTACACCTTC.

This clone was found a few times. The chain links TRBV7-9 to TRBJ1-3, with 10 positions matching TRBD1. Germline assignment: CDR1 SEHNR and CDR2 FQNEAQ (reference sequence). CDR3 length equals 18 residues. The V gene end was trimmed by 2 bases and the J gene end by 0 bases; junction bases not matched to a gene: 7. The CDR3 DNA reads TGTGCCAGCAGCTTAATTCGAGGGACAGGGGCCTCTGGAAACACCATATATTTT. Its translation is CASSLIRGTGASGNTIYF.